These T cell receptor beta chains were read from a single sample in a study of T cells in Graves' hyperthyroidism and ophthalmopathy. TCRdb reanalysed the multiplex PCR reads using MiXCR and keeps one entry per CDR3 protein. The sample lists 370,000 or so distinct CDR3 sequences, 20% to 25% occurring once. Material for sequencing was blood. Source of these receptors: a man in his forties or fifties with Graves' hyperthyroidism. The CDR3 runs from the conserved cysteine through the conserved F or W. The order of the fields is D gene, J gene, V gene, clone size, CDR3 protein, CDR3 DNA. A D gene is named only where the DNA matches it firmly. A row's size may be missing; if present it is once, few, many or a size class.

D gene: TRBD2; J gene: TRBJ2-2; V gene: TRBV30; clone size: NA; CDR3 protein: CAGTSENTGELFF; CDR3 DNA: TGTGCCGGGACTAGCGAGAACACCGGGGAGCTGTTTTTT
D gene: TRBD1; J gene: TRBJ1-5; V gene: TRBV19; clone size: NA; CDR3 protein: CASSPDRGPHQPQHF; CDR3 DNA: TGTGCCAGTAGCCCGGACAGGGGACCCCATCAGCCCCAGCATTTT
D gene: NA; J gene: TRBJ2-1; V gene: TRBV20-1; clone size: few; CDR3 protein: CSAFPAGRNEQFF; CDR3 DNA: TGCAGTGCCTTTCCCGCGGGCAGAAATGAGCAGTTCTTC
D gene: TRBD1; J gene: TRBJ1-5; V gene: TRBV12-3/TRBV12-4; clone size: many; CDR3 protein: CASSFGGGAGQPQHF; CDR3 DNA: TGTGCCAGCAGTTTCGGAGGGGGCGCGGGTCAGCCCCAGCATTTT
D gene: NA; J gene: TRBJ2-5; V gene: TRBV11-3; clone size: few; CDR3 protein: CASSLSAEETQYF; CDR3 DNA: TGTGCCAGCAGCTTATCAGCGGAAGAGACCCAGTACTTC
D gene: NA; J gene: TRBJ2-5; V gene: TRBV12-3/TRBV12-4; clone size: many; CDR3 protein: CASSTEETQYF; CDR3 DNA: TGTGCCAGCAGTACGGAAGAGACCCAGTACTTC
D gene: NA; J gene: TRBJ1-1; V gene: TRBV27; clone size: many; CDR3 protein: CASSSHGLSKAFF; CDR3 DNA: TGTGCCAGCAGTTCTCACGGTCTATCTAAAGCTTTCTTT
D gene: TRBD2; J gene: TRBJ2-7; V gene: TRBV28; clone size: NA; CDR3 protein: CASSPLTSGSYEQYF; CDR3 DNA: TGTGCCAGCAGTCCCCTGACTAGCGGGAGCTACGAGCAGTACTTC
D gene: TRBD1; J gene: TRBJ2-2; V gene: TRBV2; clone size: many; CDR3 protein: CASRADRVNTGELFF; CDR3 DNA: TGTGCCAGCAGGGCCGACAGGGTGAACACCGGGGAGCTGTTTTTT
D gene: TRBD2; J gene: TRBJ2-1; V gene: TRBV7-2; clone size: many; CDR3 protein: CASRATLAVLNNEQFF; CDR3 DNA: TGTGCCAGCAGGGCAACCCTAGCGGTCCTTAACAATGAGCAGTTCTTC
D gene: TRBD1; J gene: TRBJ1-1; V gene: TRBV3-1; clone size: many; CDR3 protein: CASSPGGGGSGEAFF; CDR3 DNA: TGTGCCAGCAGCCCGGGGGGAGGGGGCAGTGGTGAAGCTTTCTTT
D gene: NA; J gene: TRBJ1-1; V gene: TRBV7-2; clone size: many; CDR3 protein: CASSLSVNTEAFF; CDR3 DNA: TGTGCCAGCAGTTTATCGGTGAACACTGAAGCTTTCTTT
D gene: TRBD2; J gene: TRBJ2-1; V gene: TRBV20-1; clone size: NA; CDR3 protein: CSAIPLGLAGFNEQFF; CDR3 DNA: TGCAGTGCTATCCCCCTCGGACTAGCGGGATTCAATGAGCAGTTCTTC
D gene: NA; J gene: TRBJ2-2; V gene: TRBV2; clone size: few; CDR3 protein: CASKGGTGELFF; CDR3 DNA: TGTGCCAGCAAAGGGGGCACCGGGGAGCTGTTTTTT
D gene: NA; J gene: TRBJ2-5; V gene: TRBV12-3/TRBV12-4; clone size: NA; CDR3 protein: CASSLRAWTQYF; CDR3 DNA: TGTGCCAGCAGTTTAAGGGCGTGGACCCAGTACTTC
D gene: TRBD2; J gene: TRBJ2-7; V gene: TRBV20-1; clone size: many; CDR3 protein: CSAISRERTPYEQYF; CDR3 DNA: TGCAGTGCTATATCGCGGGAGAGGACACCCTACGAGCAGTACTTC
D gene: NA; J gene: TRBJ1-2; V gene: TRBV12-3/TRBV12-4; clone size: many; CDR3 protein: CASSLRGSGYTF; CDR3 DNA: TGTGCCAGCAGTTTACGAGGTAGCGGCTACACCTTC
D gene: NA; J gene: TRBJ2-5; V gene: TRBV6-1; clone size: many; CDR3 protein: CASRFGPQAETQYF; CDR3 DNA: TGTGCCAGCCGATTTGGCCCCCAGGCAGAGACCCAGTACTTC
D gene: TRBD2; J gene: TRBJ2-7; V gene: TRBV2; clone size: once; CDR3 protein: CASIGTSELDYEQYF; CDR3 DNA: TGTGCCAGCATTGGGACTAGCGAATTAGACTACGAGCAGTACTTC
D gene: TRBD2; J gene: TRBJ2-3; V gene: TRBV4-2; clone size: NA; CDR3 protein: CASSRIIAGGSTDTQYF; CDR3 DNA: TGTGCCAGCAGCCGGATCATAGCGGGAGGGAGCACAGATACGCAGTATTTT
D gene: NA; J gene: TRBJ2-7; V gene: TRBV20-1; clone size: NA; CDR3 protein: CSASLAYRDRGYEQYF; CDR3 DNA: TGCAGTGCTAGTTTAGCTTACCGGGACCGCGGGTACGAGCAGTACTTC
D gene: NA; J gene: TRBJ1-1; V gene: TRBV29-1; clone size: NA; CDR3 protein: CSVVGNTEAFF; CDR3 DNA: TGCAGCGTTGTAGGGAACACTGAAGCTTTCTTT
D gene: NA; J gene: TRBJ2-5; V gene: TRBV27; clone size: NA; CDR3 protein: CASSLVAGKETQYF; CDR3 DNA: TGTGCCAGCAGTTTGGTAGCTGGAAAAGAGACCCAGTACTTC
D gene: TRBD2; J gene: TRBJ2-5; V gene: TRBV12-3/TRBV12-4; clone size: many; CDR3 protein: CASSQLLAGRETQYF; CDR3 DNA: TGTGCCAGCAGCCAATTGTTAGCGGGAAGAGAGACCCAGTACTTC
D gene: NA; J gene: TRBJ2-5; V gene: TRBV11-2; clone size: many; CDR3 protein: CASSLMGQGAETQYF; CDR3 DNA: TGTGCCAGCAGCTTAATGGGCCAAGGGGCAGAGACCCAGTACTTC
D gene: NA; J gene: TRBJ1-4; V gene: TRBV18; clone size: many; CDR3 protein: CASSNDRLEKLFF; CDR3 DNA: TGTGCCAGCTCAAACGACAGGCTTGAAAAACTGTTTTTT
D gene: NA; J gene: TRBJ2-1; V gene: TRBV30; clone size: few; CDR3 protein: CARQGLVTHEQFF; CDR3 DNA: TGTGCCCGCCAGGGGCTAGTTACGCATGAGCAGTTCTTC
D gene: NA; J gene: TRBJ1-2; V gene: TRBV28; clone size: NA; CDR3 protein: CASSSPHYGYTF; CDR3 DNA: TGTGCCAGCAGCTCCCCACACTATGGCTACACCTTC
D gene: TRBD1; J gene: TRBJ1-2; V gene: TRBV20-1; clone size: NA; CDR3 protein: CSAYARGQGGYGYTF; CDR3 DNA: TGCAGTGCTTACGCACGGGGACAGGGAGGGTATGGCTACACCTTC
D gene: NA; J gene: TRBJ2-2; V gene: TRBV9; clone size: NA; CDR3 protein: CASSVAWAARDTGELFF; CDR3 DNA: TGTGCCAGCAGCGTAGCATGGGCGGCGAGAGACACCGGGGAGCTGTTTTTT
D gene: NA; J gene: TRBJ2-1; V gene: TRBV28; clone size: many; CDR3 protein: CASSLLTLRSYNEQFF; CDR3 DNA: TGTGCCAGCAGTTTACTCACACTTAGATCCTACAATGAGCAGTTCTTC
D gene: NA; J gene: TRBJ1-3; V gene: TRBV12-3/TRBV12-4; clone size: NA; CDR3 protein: CASSSGTIGNTIYF; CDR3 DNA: TGTGCCAGCAGTTCCGGGACGATTGGAAACACCATATATTTT
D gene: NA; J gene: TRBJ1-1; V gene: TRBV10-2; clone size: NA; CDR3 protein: CASKEGFTEAFF; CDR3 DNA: TGCGCCAGCAAAGAGGGCTTCACTGAAGCTTTCTTT
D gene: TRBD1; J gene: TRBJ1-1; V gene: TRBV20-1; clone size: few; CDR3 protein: CSARGDRGGSTEAFF; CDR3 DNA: TGCAGTGCTAGAGGTGACAGGGGGGGAAGCACTGAAGCTTTCTTT
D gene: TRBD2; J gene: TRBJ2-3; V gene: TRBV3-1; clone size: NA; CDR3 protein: CASSQDLAGKRVADTQYF; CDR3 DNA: TGTGCCAGCAGCCAAGATCTAGCGGGAAAGAGAGTGGCAGATACGCAGTATTTT
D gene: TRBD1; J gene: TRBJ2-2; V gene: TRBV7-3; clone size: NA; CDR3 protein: CASSTTGAGELFF; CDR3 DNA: TGTGCCAGCAGTACTACAGGGGCCGGGGAGCTGTTTTTT
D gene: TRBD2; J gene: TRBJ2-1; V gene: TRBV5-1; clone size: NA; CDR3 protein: CASSLGGGRANEQFF; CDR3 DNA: TGCGCCAGCAGCTTGGGGGGCGGGAGGGCCAATGAGCAGTTCTTC
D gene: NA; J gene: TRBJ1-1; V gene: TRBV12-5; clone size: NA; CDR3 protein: CASGPGVNTEAFF; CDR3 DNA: TGTGCTAGTGGCCCCGGGGTGAACACTGAAGCTTTCTTT
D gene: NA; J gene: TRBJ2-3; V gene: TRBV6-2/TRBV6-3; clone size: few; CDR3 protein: CASAPGDTQYF; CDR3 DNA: TGTGCCAGCGCTCCAGGAGATACGCAGTATTTT
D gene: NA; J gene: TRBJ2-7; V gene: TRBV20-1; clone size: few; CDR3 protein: CSASGSADEQYF; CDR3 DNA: TGCAGTGCTAGCGGGTCGGCCGACGAGCAGTACTTC
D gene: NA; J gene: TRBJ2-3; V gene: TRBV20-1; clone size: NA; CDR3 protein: CSALRMSRDTQYF; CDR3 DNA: TGCAGTGCACTCAGGATGTCGAGAGATACGCAGTATTTT
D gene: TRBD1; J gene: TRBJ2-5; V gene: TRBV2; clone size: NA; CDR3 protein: CASGRGPEETQYF; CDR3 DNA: TGTGCCAGCGGCAGGGGGCCGGAAGAGACCCAGTACTTC
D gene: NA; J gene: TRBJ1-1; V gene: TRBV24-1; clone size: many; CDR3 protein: CATSDYHGTEAFF; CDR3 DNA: TGTGCCACCAGTGACTACCACGGCACTGAAGCTTTCTTT
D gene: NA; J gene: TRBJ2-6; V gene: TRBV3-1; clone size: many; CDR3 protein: CASSLRSSGANVLTF; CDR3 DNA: TGTGCCAGCAGCCTTAGGAGCTCTGGGGCCAACGTCCTGACTTTC
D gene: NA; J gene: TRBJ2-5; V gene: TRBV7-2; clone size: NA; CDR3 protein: CASSLGVKEETQYF; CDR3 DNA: TGTGCCAGCAGCCTCGGGGTTAAGGAAGAGACCCAGTACTTC
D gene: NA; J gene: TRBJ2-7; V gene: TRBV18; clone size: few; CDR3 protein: CASAPLLHEQYF; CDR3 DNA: TGTGCCAGCGCTCCCCTTTTGCACGAGCAGTACTTC
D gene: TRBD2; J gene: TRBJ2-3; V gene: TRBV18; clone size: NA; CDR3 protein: CASSPGRELGTDTQYF; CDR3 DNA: TGTGCCAGCTCACCAGGGCGGGAGCTCGGCACAGATACGCAGTATTTT
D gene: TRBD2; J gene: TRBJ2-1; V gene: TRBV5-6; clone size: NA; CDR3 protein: CASSLDAGASLYEQFF; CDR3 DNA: TGTGCCAGCAGCTTGGATGCGGGAGCCTCCCTATATGAGCAGTTCTTC
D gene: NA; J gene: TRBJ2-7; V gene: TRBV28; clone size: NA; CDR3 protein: CASSLSSGIEHEQYF; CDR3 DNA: TGTGCCAGCAGTTTATCTTCAGGGATTGAACACGAGCAGTACTTC